This T cell receptor (beta chain) was identified in a study of vaccination effects on CD4 cells after COVID-19. At the level of the study: Every well got a few million PBMC, which were grown with about 10 IU/ml IL-2 and roughly 10 ug/ml peptides.

Generated by immunoSEQ multiplex PCR, the TCRdb table keeps only in-frame clones and is missing some. The profile shows about 39,000 clones, around 73% of them singletons. CDR3 size: 15 residues. Germline CDR1 and CDR2: WNHNN and SYGVQD (reference sequence). V dropped 0 bases and J dropped 2; count of bases not matched to a gene: 2. This clone has only a few counts. Its antigen remains unknown. Investigators separated out CD4+ T cells once approximately 11 days of culture had passed. Everyone in the study got two shots of either the BNT162b2 or mRNA-1273 vaccine. On both days 3 and 7, half of the culture medium was replaced with IL-2 medium.

V is TRBV10-1 and J is TRBJ2-7, with TRBD1 matching over 9 bases. This receptor was identified in a human donor who received a COVID-19 vaccine. Source: CD4+ T cells from PBMCs cultured without peptide, taken after COVID-19 vaccination. The CDR3 region has the DNA TGCGCCAGCAGTGAGTCCGGGACAGGGACCTACGAGCAGTACTTC. The encoded protein is CASSESGTGTYEQYF.